This TCR beta chain was observed in a study of T cells in Graves' hyperthyroidism and ophthalmopathy. Amplification of TCR beta CDR3 regions used RNA as the template. Primed by the HTBI set, a first-round RT-PCR was run on the TCR CDR3. TCRdb called the multiplex PCR reads again in MiXCR, with one record for every CDR3 protein. The top ten clones hold around 7.7% of a sample with a few hundred thousand distinct CDR3 sequences, around 46% of them seen once. On this clonotype itself: Its antigen is not identified. Sequence at one end of the junction differs from germline and may be a read error.

The CDR3 consists of 17 residues. Germline V CDR1 and CDR2: DFQATT, SNEGSKA (reference sequence). Study results and limitations: The blood repertoire included most of the expanded thyroid clonotypes above 0.001.

The receptor's source is a young woman with Graves' hyperthyroidism. The chain has TRBV20-1 and TRBJ2-7, with 9 nucleotides matching TRBD2. Sequenced: peripheral blood or thyroid tissue (not recorded which). The CDR3 loop is CSTRPPTTSGEFYEQYF. CDR3 nucleotide sequence: TGCAGTACTAGACCCCCTACGACTAGCGGAGAGTTCTACGAGCAGTACTTC.